Listed here are 24 T cell receptor beta chains from one sample, sequenced in a study of blood T cell repertoires in COVID-19. The repertoire was sequenced with immunoSEQ multiplex PCR; TCRdb's copy has only in-frame clones and lacks some. In the table there are fewer than 300,000 clones, 80% to 85% of which are singletons. Sequenced sample: peripheral blood. The receptors stem from a woman aged 55 to 70 with active or convalescent COVID-19.

The chain uses TRBV5-1 and TRBJ1-4; 8 positions agree with TRBD1. Germline V lookup: CDR1 SGHRS, CDR2 YFSETQ. The CDR3 sequence is 14 residues long. J was trimmed by 7 bases and V by 3 bases; bases with no gene match: 5. This CDR3 is CASSSTGGVEKLFF. CDR3 bases: TGCGCCAGCAGCTCCACAGGGGGAGTTGAAAAACTGTTTTTT.

The J gene is TRBJ2-2, the V gene TRBV7-8, with TRBD1 matching over 9 bases. CDR3 length equals 16 residues. The V gene end was trimmed by 4 bases and the J gene end by 1 base; junction bases not matched to a gene: 4. Germline values: CDR1 SGHVS, CDR2 FQNEAQ. CDR3 bases: TGTGCCAGCAGCTCTCACAGGGGGCAGAACACCGGGGAGCTGTTTTTT. Protein sequence: CASSSHRGQNTGELFF.

V usage is TRBV3-1 (or the pseudogene TRBV3-2) and J usage is TRBJ1-6; D unclear. CDR3 length: 15 residues. Germline values: CDR1 LGHDT, CDR2 YNNKEL (reference sequence). Trimming left V 5 bases short and J 4 bases short, with 12 bases between. CDR3 in DNA: TGTGCCAGCAGCGCCCCCGCGGGATATAATTCACCCCTCCACTTT. Its protein product is CASSAPAGYNSPLHF.

The chain carries TRBV7-9 and TRBJ2-1; a weak D match, TRBD2 (5 bases). Germline values: CDR1 SEHNR, CDR2 FQNEAQ (reference sequence). The CDR3 covers 14 residues. The V gene lost 3 bases and the J gene lost 1 base, with 7 bases spanning the gap. The CDR3 loop is CASSLRDSYNEQFF. The DNA of the CDR3 is TGTGCCAGCAGCTTGAGGGATTCCTACAATGAGCAGTTCTTC.

The V gene is TRBV9, the J gene TRBJ1-1; TRBD1 agrees at 12 bases. The CDR3 consists of 16 residues. Germline CDR1 reads SGDLS; CDR2 reads YYNGEE. The V and J ends lost 3 bases and 5 bases, in that order; junction bases with no gene match: 8. CDR3 loop: CASSGGTGGEYTEAFF. CDR3 nucleotide sequence: TGTGCCAGCAGCGGCGGGACAGGGGGCGAATATACTGAAGCTTTCTTT.

The rearrangement links TRBV27 to TRBJ2-3; no clear D. Germline V gives CDR1 MNHEY, CDR2 SMNVEV (reference sequence). With 5 bases removed from V and 6 bases from J, the gap between germline ends came to 30 bases. The CDR3 loop spans 19 amino acids. The CDR3 reads CASSTAHDSSIVSEDTQYF. The CDR3 nucleotides are TGTGCCAGCAGTACTGCCCACGACTCGTCGATAGTTTCGGAGGATACGCAGTATTTT.

This clone was seen only a few times. This chain links TRBV15 with TRBJ1-2; no clear D gene. The CDR3 consists of 12 residues. V was pared by 0 bases and J by 4 bases, with 3 bases between. CDR1 is LNHNV, CDR2 YYDKDF, per germline (reference sequence). The CDR3 sequence: CATSRDRYGYTF. The CDR3 DNA sequence: TGTGCCACCAGCAGAGATCGCTATGGCTACACCTTC.

V and J are TRBV5-1 and TRBJ2-3, with TRBD2 matching over 8 bases. This CDR3 comprises 14 residues. CDR1 is SGHRS, CDR2 YFSETQ, per germline. V lost 7 bases, J lost 3 bases, and 7 bases stayed unmatched. The CDR3 is CASGGGGPTDTQYF. CDR3 in DNA: TGCGCCAGCGGGGGCGGGGGGCCGACAGATACGCAGTATTTT.

This clone was picked up a small number of times. The chain is built from TRBV7-9 and TRBJ1-3, with 7 bases matching TRBD1. From germline, CDR1 is SEHNR and CDR2 FQNEAQ (reference sequence). The CDR3 is 14 residues long. With V trimmed by 5 bases and J by 2 bases, 3 bases remained unmatched. CDR3 sequence reads: CASSPGTAGNTIYF. Written as DNA, the CDR3 is TGTGCCAGCAGCCCCGGGACAGCTGGAAACACCATATATTTT.

The J gene is TRBJ2-7, the V gene TRBV10-3; 8 positions match TRBD1. Germline lookup yields CDR1 ENHRY and CDR2 SYGVKD. Trimming at V came to 4 bases and at J to 2 bases, leaving 4 bases not matched to a gene. The CDR3 runs 14 residues. The CDR3 sequence: CAISGKTGAYEQYF. The CDR3 DNA sequence: TGTGCCATCAGTGGTAAGACAGGGGCCTACGAGCAGTACTTC.

This clone was observed a handful of times. The chain links TRBV19 to TRBJ2-5; 7 bases match TRBD1. CDR1 is LNHDA, CDR2 SQIVND, per germline (reference sequence). The CDR3 loop spans 17 amino acids. Losses at the gene ends were 4 bases for V and 2 bases for J; bases not matched to a gene: 13. For the CDR3, the DNA is TGTGCCAGTAGTAAGGGGCAGGGGGTCCGCGGGCAAGAGACCCAGTACTTC. Translated: CASSKGQGVRGQETQYF.

The chain couples TRBV18 to TRBJ1-6; 9 bases are a match to TRBD1. The CDR3 spans 15 residues. CDR1 is KGHSH, CDR2 LQKENI, per germline. V lost 3 bases to trimming and J lost 9 bases; unmatched junction nucleotides: 6. Here the CDR3 DNA reads TGTGCCAGCTCACCTGGGACAGGGATTCGTTCACCCCTCCACTTT. It is translated as CASSPGTGIRSPLHF.

The J gene is TRBJ2-3, the V gene TRBV11-2, with TRBD2 identical over 7 bases. The CDR3 sequence is 15 residues long. CDR1 is SGHAT and CDR2 is FQNNGV in the germline V gene. Trimming took 4 bases from V and 0 from J; bases not matched to a gene: 4. CDR3 sequence (DNA): TGTGCCAGCAGCTCCTTTAGCGGGAGCACAGATACGCAGTATTTT. Encoded protein: CASSSFSGSTDTQYF.

A single count supports this clone. The chain is built from TRBV30 and TRBJ1-4; D not certain. The germline CDR1 and CDR2 sequences are GTSNPN and SVGIG (reference sequence). Trimming took off 2 bases at V and 4 bases at J, with 14 bases between the two ends. CDR3 length: 15 amino acids. As DNA, the CDR3 is TGTGCCTGGAGTTTGCCTGGGGAGCTTAATGAAAAACTGTTTTTT. Its protein is CAWSLPGELNEKLFF.

The rearrangement joins TRBV27 to TRBJ1-5; 7 bases match TRBD1. Germline lookup yields CDR1 MNHEY and CDR2 SMNVEV (reference sequence). The CDR3 consists of 13 residues. V shed 2 bases, J shed 7 bases, and the junction held 2 bases outside the gene matches. CDR3 nucleotide sequence: TGTGCCAGCAGTTTACAGGGGGACCAGCCCCAGCATTTT. Translation: CASSLQGDQPQHF.

The rearrangement joins TRBV5-6 to TRBJ2-7; D unresolved. CDR3 length: 13 residues. Germline V lookup: CDR1 SGHDT, CDR2 YYEEEE. With 5 bases removed from V and 0 bases from J, the gap between germline ends came to 9 bases. Written as DNA, the CDR3 is TGTGCCAGCAGTTTCTTGAGCTCCTACGAGCAGTACTTC. Residues: CASSFLSSYEQYF.

Here the CDR3 reads CATRSDRDGNTIYF. The CDR3 nucleotides read TGTGCCACCAGGTCCGACAGGGATGGAAACACCATATATTTT. The chain has TRBV7-9 and TRBJ1-3; the match to TRBD1 covers 7 bases. V lost 10 bases and J lost 3; bases outside the gene matches: 9. This CDR3 region has 14 residues. Germline CDR1 is SEHNR and CDR2 is FQNEAQ (reference sequence).

V is TRBV24-1 and J is TRBJ2-3, with 9 bases that match TRBD2. V shed 3 bases, J shed 3 bases, and the junction held 6 bases outside the gene matches. CDR1 is KGHDR, CDR2 SFDVKD, per germline. The CDR3 loop spans 16 amino acids. This CDR3 reads CATSDPWRGGTDTQYF. The CDR3 nucleotides read TGTGCCACCAGTGATCCCTGGCGGGGGGGAACAGATACGCAGTATTTT.

This clone was counted a few times. The J gene is TRBJ2-7, the V gene TRBV6-2 or TRBV6-3; a possible D gene is TRBD1 (5 bases). Germline CDR1 reads MNHEY; CDR2 reads SVGEGT. The CDR3 spans 16 residues. Deletions cut 5 bases from V and 12 bases from J, with 29 bases between. CDR3 amino acids: CASSSYVGAGLVNVYF. The DNA of the CDR3 is TGTGCCAGCAGTAGTTACGTGGGTGCAGGGCTGGTAAATGTGTACTTC.

The chain carries TRBV19 and TRBJ2-3; TRBD2 agrees at 7 bases. The J segment lost 0 bases and the V segment lost 5 bases, leaving 5 bases of the junction unmatched. CDR3 length equals 15 residues. Looked up from germline, CDR1 is LNHDA and CDR2 is SQIVND (reference sequence). The CDR3 coding sequence is TGTGCCAGTAGTCAAAGACTAGCAAGCACAGATACGCAGTATTTT. It is translated as CASSQRLASTDTQYF.

The chain has TRBV7-6 and TRBJ1-6, with D unclear. V was shortened by 5 bases and J by 4 bases, with 15 bases between the two germline ends. The CDR3 sequence is 16 residues long. CDR1 and CDR2 from the germline V gene are SGHVS and FNYEAQ. The chain's CDR3 is CASSPLSGIYNSPLHF. The CDR3 region has the DNA TGTGCCAGCAGCCCACTCTCCGGGATATATAATTCACCCCTCCACTTT. Supplemented by reference TRBV7-6 and TRBJ1-6, the full variable domain reads GAGVSQSPRYKVTKRGQDVALRCDPISGHVSLYWYRQALGQGPEFLTYFNYEAQQDKSGLPNDRFSAERPEGSISTLTIQRTEQRDSAMYRCASSPLSGIYNSPLHFGNGTRLTVT.

This clone occurred once. The chain is built from TRBV2 and TRBJ2-3; 13 positions match TRBD2. Germline V gene lookup returns CDR1 SNHLY and CDR2 FYNNEI. The CDR3 length is 15 residues. J gave up 4 bases and V 6 bases, and 4 bases lay outside the gene matches. The CDR3 DNA reads TGTGCCAGCAGGGAACTAGCGGGGGGGCCAGATACGCAGTATTTT. Protein sequence: CASRELAGGPDTQYF.

The J gene is TRBJ1-4, the V gene TRBV24-1; D unclear. This CDR3 region has 16 residues. The V gene's germline CDR1 is KGHDR and CDR2 SFDVKD. The V gene lost 4 bases and the J gene lost 0 bases, with 11 bases spanning the gap. CDR3 in DNA: TGTGCCACCAGTGAGTGTTTCCCAGCAACTAATGAAAAACTGTTTTTT. It yields the protein CATSECFPATNEKLFF.

The V gene is TRBV10-3, the J gene TRBJ1-1; TRBD1 is a possible D gene (6 bases). This CDR3 comprises 13 residues. Trimming left V 8 bases short and J 1 base short, with 11 bases between. Per germline, CDR1 ENHRY and CDR2 SYGVKD. The CDR3 DNA reads as TGTGCCATCGGCCGGGACAAGAACACTGAAGCTTTCTTT. Amino acid sequence: CAIGRDKNTEAFF.